The rows below give T cell receptor beta chains drawn from one sample of a study of shared T cell receptors in the human thymus. Libraries were prepared by immunoSEQ multiplex PCR; TCRdb keeps only in-frame clonotypes and omits some of them. The repertoire holds more than 550,000 clones, with 87% as singletons. This sample was shared with a second study, whose subject was human thymus T cells.

What was sequenced was thymocytes. The receptors were gathered from a boy under two years old with a congenital heart defect. Both conserved end residues are part of each CDR3. Fields, in order: J gene, clone size, D gene, V gene, CDR3 DNA, CDR3 protein. D genes are given only for firm matches. Clone size appears in some rows only: once, few, many, or a class for an expanded clone.

J: TRBJ2-7
size: -
D: TRBD2
V: TRBV28
DNA: TGTGCCAGCAGTTTGGGGGGGGACCCGATCCACCACGAGCAGTACTTC
CDR3: CASSLGGDPIHHEQYF

J: TRBJ2-7
size: -
D: -
V: TRBV7-2
DNA: TGTGCCAGCAGTTACAACTTGGCAGCGGAGACGTACGAGCAGTACTTC
CDR3: CASSYNLAAETYEQYF

J: TRBJ1-1
size: once
D: TRBD1
V: TRBV15
DNA: TGTGCCACCAGCAGAGATCGACAGGGCCTGAACACTGAAGCTTTCTTT
CDR3: CATSRDRQGLNTEAFF

J: TRBJ2-1
size: -
D: TRBD2
V: TRBV14
DNA: TGTGCCAGCAGCCTTAGGACTAGCGGGGGGGCCTACAATGAGCAGTTCTTC
CDR3: CASSLRTSGGAYNEQFF

J: TRBJ2-3
size: -
D: -
V: TRBV5-6
DNA: TGTGCCAGCAGCGGCCTTGAGGAAAGGAACACAGATACGCAGTATTTT
CDR3: CASSGLEERNTDTQYF

J: TRBJ1-4
size: -
D: -
V: TRBV2
DNA: TGTGCCAGCAGCCCCTCGCGGGCAACTAATGAAAAACTGTTTTTT
CDR3: CASSPSRATNEKLFF

J: TRBJ2-7
size: -
D: TRBD2
V: TRBV6-5
DNA: TGTGCCAGCAGTTTCTACGGGACTAGCGGGTTTTACGAGCAGTACTTC
CDR3: CASSFYGTSGFYEQYF

J: TRBJ2-1
size: -
D: -
V: TRBV12-5
DNA: TGTGCTAGTGGTTTGGAGGTCGGAGACTCCTACAATGAGCAGTTCTTC
CDR3: CASGLEVGDSYNEQFF

J: TRBJ1-3
size: -
D: -
V: TRBV7-2
DNA: TGTGCCAGCCGGGACAAAAAAGGAAACACCATATATTTT
CDR3: CASRDKKGNTIYF

J: TRBJ2-7
size: -
D: -
V: TRBV5-8
DNA: TGTGCCAGCAGCTTTGATCGTAAGGAGGCCTACGAGCAGTACTTC
CDR3: CASSFDRKEAYEQYF

J: TRBJ2-3
size: -
D: TRBD1
V: TRBV15
DNA: TGTGCCACCAGCAGGGACAGGGAAGAGCATTCTAATCGCCGCACAGATACGCAGTATTTT
CDR3: CATSRDREEHSNRRTDTQYF

J: TRBJ1-5
size: -
D: -
V: TRBV10-3
DNA: TGTGCCATCAGTGAGGCCAGGGGTGGGAATCAGCCCCAGCATTTT
CDR3: CAISEARGGNQPQHF

J: TRBJ1-5
size: -
D: TRBD1
V: TRBV11-2
DNA: TGTGCCAGCAGCCTAGGACAGGGTTGGAATCAGCCCCAGCATTTT
CDR3: CASSLGQGWNQPQHF

J: TRBJ1-1
size: once
D: TRBD1
V: TRBV27
DNA: TGTGCCAGCAGTCTGAAGACAGGGAGCATCACTGAAGCTTTCTTT
CDR3: CASSLKTGSITEAFF

J: TRBJ2-6
size: -
D: -
V: TRBV27
DNA: TGTGCCAGCAGTCCAGGGGGGGACAGGAGCTCTGGGGCCAACGTCCTGACTTTC
CDR3: CASSPGGDRSSGANVLTF

J: TRBJ2-3
size: few
D: TRBD1
V: TRBV23-1
DNA: TGCGCCAGCAGGCCGGGACAGGACACAGATACGCAGTATTTT
CDR3: CASRPGQDTDTQYF

J: TRBJ2-7
size: few
D: TRBD1
V: TRBV19
DNA: TGTGCCAGTAGTCCCCAGACAGGGACCCCCTACGAGCAGTACTTC
CDR3: CASSPQTGTPYEQYF

J: TRBJ1-1
size: few
D: -
V: TRBV2
DNA: TGTGCCAGCAGCCGCGACAGGCCCCATGAAGCTTTCTTT
CDR3: CASSRDRPHEAFF

J: TRBJ2-5
size: -
D: -
V: TRBV14
DNA: TGTGCCAGCAGCCCAAGCGGCGGGACCCAGTACTTC
CDR3: CASSPSGGTQYF

J: TRBJ2-7
size: -
D: TRBD1
V: TRBV28
DNA: TGTGCCAGCAGCCACAGGGGGTTGGACGAGCAGTACTTC
CDR3: CASSHRGLDEQYF

J: TRBJ1-2
size: -
D: TRBD1
V: TRBV9
DNA: TGTGCCAGCAGCGTAGAGGACAGGGATAACTATGGCTACACCTTC
CDR3: CASSVEDRDNYGYTF

J: TRBJ2-7
size: -
D: -
V: TRBV28
DNA: TGTGCCAGCAGTTTAGCTAACGGGTCGAAGTCCTACGAGCAGTACTTC
CDR3: CASSLANGSKSYEQYF

J: TRBJ2-7
size: -
D: -
V: TRBV20-1
DNA: TGCAGTGCTAGACTAACCCGGGAGCAGTACTTC
CDR3: CSARLTREQYF

J: TRBJ1-4
size: -
D: TRBD1
V: TRBV28
DNA: TGTGCCAGCAGTGACAGGGCGACAACTAATGAAAAACTGTTTTTT
CDR3: CASSDRATTNEKLFF

J: TRBJ1-5
size: -
D: -
V: TRBV15
DNA: TGTGCCACCAGCAGTGTGTCGCGTCAGCCCCAGCATTTT
CDR3: CATSSVSRQPQHF

J: TRBJ2-5
size: -
D: -
V: TRBV12-5
DNA: TGTGCTAGTGGTCGGACACGAGGGGGAGAGACCCAGTACTTC
CDR3: CASGRTRGGETQYF

J: TRBJ2-5
size: -
D: -
V: TRBV5-6
DNA: TGTGCCAGCAGCTGTAGGGGGGGGCAAGAGACCCAGTACTTC
CDR3: CASSCRGGQETQYF

J: TRBJ2-1
size: -
D: -
V: TRBV2
DNA: TGTGCCAGCAGTCGTTACAATGAGCAGTTCTTC
CDR3: CASSRYNEQFF

J: TRBJ2-7
size: -
D: TRBD2
V: TRBV4-1
DNA: TGCGCCAGCAGCCAGTACACTAGCGGGGACCCGGGCGAGCAGTACTTC
CDR3: CASSQYTSGDPGEQYF